Following are 27 T cell receptor beta chains from one sample sequenced in a study of blood T cells in healthy people across ages. Next came a second PCR, run for about 6 to 12 cycles, which used a sample-barcoded 5' primer along with a J-beta primer mix. TCRdb reprocessed the 5' RACE reads with MiXCR, giving one entry per CDR3 protein. Of over a million distinct CDR3 sequences listed, 55% to 75% are singletons. Sequenced: blood. Source of these receptors: a young man in good health.

The V gene is TRBV5-1, the J gene TRBJ1-1; D gene ambiguous. V lost 0 bases and J 6 bases, leaving 12 bases between the germline ends. The CDR3 consists of 14 residues. Germline V gives CDR1 SGHRS, CDR2 YFSETQ. CDR3 sequence: CASSLETPSSEAFF. CDR3 coding DNA: TGCGCCAGCAGCTTGGAAACACCATCTTCTGAAGCTTTCTTT. The complete variable domain, with remaining parts taken from reference TRBV5-1 and TRBJ1-1, reads KAGVTQTPRYLIKTRGQQVTLSCSPISGHRSVSWYQQTPGQGLQFLFEYFSETQRNKGNFPGRFSGRQFSNSRSEMNVSTLELGDSALYLCASSLETPSSEAFFGQGTRLTVV.

The CDR3 region is CATTTPGTSGGTDTQYF. The CDR3, as DNA: TGTGCCACCACCACCCCCGGGACTAGCGGAGGCACAGATACGCAGTATTTT. V usage is TRBV10-3 and J usage is TRBJ2-3; TRBD2 agrees at 11 bases. There are 17 residues in the CDR3. Per germline, CDR1 ENHRY and CDR2 SYGVKD. V was clipped by 10 bases and J by 1 base; unmatched bases: 13.

The CDR3 DNA sequence: TGTGCCAGCAGCCCTCAGGGACGAGCGAGCTCCTACGAGCAGTACTTC. Translated, it gives CASSPQGRASSYEQYF. This chain joins TRBV7-9 and TRBJ2-5; D possibly uses TRBD1 or TRBD2 (5 bases each). The DNA matches TRBJ2-7 better at its end, which makes the J call doubtful. This CDR3 is built from 16 residues. The germline gives CDR1 SEHNR, CDR2 FQNEAQ (reference sequence).

J is TRBJ2-1 and V is TRBV7-2; D possibly corresponds to TRBD1 (5 bases). Trimming removed 2 bases from V and 6 bases from J, with 14 bases in between. Looked up from germline, CDR1 is SGHTA and CDR2 is FQGNSA. The CDR3 has 15 amino acids. Written as DNA, the CDR3 is TGTGCCAGCAGCTTAAGCTCAGGGTTTGGCAATGAGCAGTTCTTC. This sequence encodes CASSLSSGFGNEQFF.

V is TRBV20-1 and J is TRBJ2-3; 7 bases are a match to TRBD2. V lost 4 bases and J lost 3; bases outside the gene matches: 7. CDR3 length: 14 amino acids. Germline V gene data show CDR1 as DFQATT and CDR2 as SNEGSKA (reference sequence). DNA of the CDR3: TGCAGTGCTACATTGGCGGGAGAGACAGATACGCAGTATTTT. This codes for CSATLAGETDTQYF.

The J gene is TRBJ2-7, the V gene TRBV12-3 or TRBV12-4; D gene ambiguous. The CDR3 length is 14 residues. V shed 3 bases and J shed 2 bases, with 11 bases lying between them. CDR3 protein: CASSFRPGPYEQYF. DNA for the CDR3: TGTGCCAGCAGTTTCAGACCCGGGCCCTACGAGCAGTACTTC.

The chain couples TRBV3-1 to TRBJ2-5; no definite D call. With 4 bases removed from V and 2 bases from J, the gap between germline ends came to 11 bases. The CDR3 has 14 amino acids. CDR1 and CDR2 (germline): LGHDT, YNNKEL (reference sequence). The CDR3 DNA follows: TGTGCCAGCAGCCCCCACGGGCCTCAAGAGACCCAGTACTTC. Translation: CASSPHGPQETQYF.

The V and J genes are TRBV9 and TRBJ2-5; D could derive from TRBD1 or TRBD2 (5 bases each). The ends were cut back, 3 bases at V and 1 base at J, with 13 bases in the middle. The germline gives CDR1 SGDLS, CDR2 YYNGEE. This CDR3 contains 15 residues. CDR3 in amino acids: CASSEGSGSQETQYF. The CDR3 nucleotides are TGTGCCAGCAGCGAGGGGTCGGGGTCCCAAGAGACCCAGTACTTC.

J is TRBJ2-1 and V is TRBV6-2 or TRBV6-3; 7 positions agree with TRBD1. The DNA end favors TRBJ2-7, so the J call may be wrong. Germline CDR1 reads MNHEY; CDR2 reads SVGEGT. This CDR3 comprises 16 residues. CDR3 nucleotides: TGTGCCAGCAGTTACTCTCCGACAGGGCCCTACAATGAGCAGTACTTC. Its protein is CASSYSPTGPYNEQYF.

This sequence joins TRBV20-1 and TRBJ2-7; D remains unclear. The CDR3 is made up of 12 amino acids. From germline, CDR1 is DFQATT and CDR2 SNEGSKA (reference sequence). V lost 5 bases, J lost 1 base, and 9 bases lay in between. CDR3 region: CSARKWSYEQYF. CDR3 coding DNA: TGCAGTGCTCGAAAGTGGTCCTACGAGCAGTACTTC.

V is TRBV4-1 and J is TRBJ2-7; the D is unclear. CDR1 and CDR2 (germline): MGHRA, YSYEKL. V shed 0 bases and J shed 3 bases, with 12 bases lying between them. The CDR3 has 15 amino acids. Written as DNA, the CDR3 is TGCGCCAGCAGCCAAGAGTGGCACGGATACTACGAGCAGTACTTC. It codes for CASSQEWHGYYEQYF.

This clonotype was detected only a few times. CDR3 sequence (DNA): TGTGCCAGCACTCCCTCGGCATACAATGAGCAGTTCTTC. It translates to CASTPSAYNEQFF. The chain recombines TRBV7-9 with TRBJ2-1; D call uncertain. The germline V gene has CDR1 SEHNR and CDR2 FQNEAQ (reference sequence). The CDR3 runs to 13 residues. The V gene lost 7 bases and the J gene lost 4 bases, with 11 bases spanning the gap.

This clonotype was seen once. The chain carries TRBV5-4 and TRBJ2-3; D is unresolved. Trimming pared 4 bases from V and 2 bases from J, leaving 14 bases between. Germline CDR1 is SGHNT and CDR2 is YYREEE (reference sequence). The CDR3 covers 15 residues. The CDR3 region has the DNA TGTGCCAGCAGCCGCGGAATATTCAACACAGATACGCAGTATTTT. Amino acid sequence: CASSRGIFNTDTQYF.

The gene calls are TRBV12-5 and TRBJ2-3, with D perhaps TRBD1 or TRBD2 (5 bases each). Trimming took off 0 bases at V and 6 bases at J, with 22 bases between the two ends. The CDR3 contains 18 residues. Per the germline V gene, CDR1 is LGHNT and CDR2 is FRNRAP. CDR3 residues: CASGLVHGTSNRADTQYF. The CDR3 DNA is TGTGCTAGTGGTTTGGTACACGGGACCTCCAATCGGGCGGATACGCAGTATTTT.

This clonotype was detected only a few times. CDR3: CASSPMGPYGYTF. CDR3 DNA sequence: TGTGCCAGCAGTCCCATGGGCCCGTATGGCTACACCTTC. The chain is built from TRBV27 and TRBJ1-2; D is unclear. The CDR3 is made up of 13 amino acids. Trimming removed 5 bases at V and 5 bases at J, with 12 bases between. CDR1 MNHEY and CDR2 SMNVEV come from the germline V gene (reference sequence).

The chain uses TRBV25-1 and TRBJ2-7; D is uncertain. The V gene's germline CDR1 is MGHDK and CDR2 SYGVNS. Deletions cut 6 bases from V and 0 bases from J, with 12 bases between. CDR3 length: 14 amino acids. The DNA of the CDR3 is TGTGCCAGCAGGCCAGGTGGCCCCTCCTACGAGCAGTACTTC. It encodes CASRPGGPSYEQYF.

For the CDR3, the DNA is TGCAGTGCTGTGAGGAGGGGACCCCGTTATCAGCCCCAGCATTTT. It specifies CSAVRRGPRYQPQHF. V usage is TRBV20-1 and J usage is TRBJ1-5, with D possibly TRBD1 on 5 matching bases. Looked up from germline, CDR1 is DFQATT and CDR2 is SNEGSKA (reference sequence). CDR3 length: 15 amino acids. The germline V and J ends were trimmed by 5 bases and 5 bases, with 19 bases remaining between them.

V gene TRBV20-1 combines with J gene TRBJ2-3, with 9 bases aligning to TRBD2. CDR3 length: 15 residues. With 2 bases clipped from V and 3 bases from J, the junction kept 6 bases outside the gene matches. In germline, CDR1 is DFQATT, CDR2 SNEGSKA (reference sequence). The chain's CDR3 is CSARSGGRGTDTQYF. In DNA form, the CDR3 reads TGCAGTGCTAGATCGGGCGGGAGGGGAACAGATACGCAGTATTTT.

The V gene is TRBV6-6, the J gene TRBJ1-6; D ambiguous. Trimming pared 0 bases from V and 9 bases from J, leaving 15 bases between. In germline, CDR1 is MNHNY, CDR2 SVGAGI (reference sequence). The CDR3 is 16 amino acids. The CDR3 loop reads CASSYSASQRISPLHF. CDR3 nucleotide sequence: TGTGCCAGCAGTTACTCGGCGTCCCAGCGTATTTCACCCCTCCACTTT.

The rearrangement uses TRBV5-6 and TRBJ1-2; D might be TRBD1 (5 bases). The CDR3 covers 17 residues. In germline, CDR1 is SGHDT, CDR2 YYEEEE. The V end lost 0 bases, the J end lost 6 bases, and 21 bases lay between the germline ends. CDR3 region: CASSLEYEGQVFDGYTF. CDR3 DNA sequence: TGTGCCAGCAGCTTGGAGTACGAGGGGCAGGTTTTCGATGGCTACACCTTC.

This clonotype was found a few times. V usage is TRBV29-1 and J usage is TRBJ2-3, with a possible D match to TRBD1 (5 bases). The CDR3 covers 13 residues. Germline CDR1 reads SQVTM; CDR2 reads ANQGSEA. V lost 7 bases to trimming and J lost 1 base, with 12 bases between them. CDR3 sequence reads: CSGQTGRTDTQYF. Written as DNA, the CDR3 is TGCAGCGGGCAAACAGGCCGCACAGATACGCAGTATTTT.

The chain recombines TRBV7-8 with TRBJ2-4, with D hard to call. The CDR3 spans 13 residues. The V gene's germline CDR1 is SGHVS and CDR2 FQNEAQ. The V end lost 8 bases, the J end lost 1 base, and 9 bases lay between the germline ends. The CDR3, as DNA: TGTGCCAGCTCAGAGGATGCCAAAAACATTCAGTACTTC. As protein: CASSEDAKNIQYF.

The rearrangement uses TRBV14 and TRBJ2-1; D not resolved. Germline assignment: CDR1 SGHDN and CDR2 FVKESK. The CDR3 runs to 14 residues. V gave up 2 bases and J gave up 13 bases, with 18 bases separating them. CDR3 protein: CASSQQPQGILQFF. CDR3 nucleotides: TGTGCCAGCAGCCAACAACCACAAGGAATCCTCCAGTTCTTC.

This rearrangement joins TRBV25-1 to TRBJ1-5, with TRBD1 as a possible D gene (5 bases). CDR1 and CDR2 (germline): MGHDK, SYGVNS. The CDR3 length is 15 residues. Trimming stripped 4 bases from V and 0 bases from J, with 10 bases between. The CDR3 sequence is CASSAGVYSNQPQHF. CDR3 nucleotide sequence: TGTGCCAGCAGTGCGGGGGTCTATAGCAATCAGCCCCAGCATTTT.

V usage is TRBV27 and J usage is TRBJ2-1, with 8 bases aligning to TRBD2. From germline, CDR1 is MNHEY and CDR2 SMNVEV (reference sequence). V was clipped by 5 bases and J by 0 bases; unmatched bases: 3. The CDR3 runs 15 residues. The CDR3 region has the DNA TGTGCCAGCAGTCTCGGGGGGGCCTCCTACAATGAGCAGTTCTTC. Protein: CASSLGGASYNEQFF.

In regard to this clonotype: A much bigger clone sits one base away, suggesting this may be a read error. The J gene is TRBJ2-1, the V gene TRBV2; 11 bases are shared with TRBD2. The CDR3 loop spans 14 amino acids. V shed 6 bases, J shed 10 bases, and the junction held 8 bases outside the gene matches. CDR1 SNHLY and CDR2 FYNNEI come from the germline V gene. CDR3 sequence: CASRGTSGSYEQFF. CDR3 bases: TGTGCCAGCAGAGGGACTAGCGGATCCTACGAGCAGTTCTTC.

The chain joins TRBV7-9 to TRBJ2-1; the D is unclear. Germline loops: CDR1 SEHNR, CDR2 FQNEAQ (reference sequence). This CDR3 is 13 amino acids long. Trimming cost V 6 bases and J 9 bases, with 15 bases left between them. This chain's CDR3 is CASSGKVKTEQFF. DNA of the CDR3: TGTGCCAGCAGTGGAAAGGTGAAGACTGAGCAGTTCTTC. The full variable domain, completed using reference TRBV7-9 and TRBJ2-1, is DTGVSQNPRHKITKRGQNVTFRCDPISEHNRLYWYRQTLGQGPEFLTYFQNEAQLEKSRLLSDRFSAERPKGSFSTLEIQRTEQGDSAMYLCASSGKVKTEQFFGPGTRLTVL.